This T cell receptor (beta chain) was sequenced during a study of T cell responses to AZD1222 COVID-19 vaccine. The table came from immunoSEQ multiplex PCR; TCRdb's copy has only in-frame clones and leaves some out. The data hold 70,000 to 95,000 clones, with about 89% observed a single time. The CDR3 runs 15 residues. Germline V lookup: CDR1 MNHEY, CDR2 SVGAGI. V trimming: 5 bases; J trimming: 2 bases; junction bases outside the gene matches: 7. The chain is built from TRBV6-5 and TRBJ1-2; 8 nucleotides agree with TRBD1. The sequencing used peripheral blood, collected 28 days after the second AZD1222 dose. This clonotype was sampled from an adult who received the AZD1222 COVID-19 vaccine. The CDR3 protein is CASSPTGGANYGYTF. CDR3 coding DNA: TGTGCCAGCAGTCCCACAGGGGGTGCCAACTATGGCTACACCTTC.